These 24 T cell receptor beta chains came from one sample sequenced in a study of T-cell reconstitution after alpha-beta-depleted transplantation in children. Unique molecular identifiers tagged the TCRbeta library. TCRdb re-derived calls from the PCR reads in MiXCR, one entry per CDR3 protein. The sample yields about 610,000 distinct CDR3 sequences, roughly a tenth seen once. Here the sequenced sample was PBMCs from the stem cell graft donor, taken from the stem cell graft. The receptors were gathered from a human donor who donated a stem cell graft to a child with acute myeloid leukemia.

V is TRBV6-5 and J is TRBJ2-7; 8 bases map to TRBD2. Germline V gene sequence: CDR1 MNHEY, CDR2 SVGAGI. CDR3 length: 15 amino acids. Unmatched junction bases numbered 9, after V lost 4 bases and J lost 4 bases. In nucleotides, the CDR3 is TGTGCCAGCAGTTTCCAGCGGGAGCCCTCTTACGAGCAGTACTTC. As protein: CASSFQREPSYEQYF.

CDR3 residues: CSVEDIDEQYF. DNA for the CDR3: TGCAGCGTTGAAGATATCGACGAGCAGTACTTC. The chain recombines TRBV29-1 with TRBJ2-7, with D hard to call. Trimming took off 0 bases at V and 5 bases at J, with 5 bases between the two ends. The CDR3 spans 11 residues. Looked up from germline, CDR1 is SQVTM and CDR2 is ANQGSEA.

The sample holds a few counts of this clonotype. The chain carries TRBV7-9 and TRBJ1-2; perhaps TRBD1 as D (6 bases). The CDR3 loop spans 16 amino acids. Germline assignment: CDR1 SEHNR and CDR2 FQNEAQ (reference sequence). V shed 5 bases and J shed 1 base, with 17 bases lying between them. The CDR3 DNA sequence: TGTGCCAGCAGCCCGTACAGGGAAAACAATAACTATGGCTACACCTTC. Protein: CASSPYRENNNYGYTF.

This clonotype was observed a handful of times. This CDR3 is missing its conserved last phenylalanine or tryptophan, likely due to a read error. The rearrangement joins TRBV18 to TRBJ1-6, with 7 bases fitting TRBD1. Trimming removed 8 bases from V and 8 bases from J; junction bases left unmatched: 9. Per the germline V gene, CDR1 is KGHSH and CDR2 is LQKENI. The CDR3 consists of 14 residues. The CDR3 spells CASGTDPNYSPLHC. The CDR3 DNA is TGTGCCAGCGGGACAGATCCTAATTATTCACCCCTCCACTGT.

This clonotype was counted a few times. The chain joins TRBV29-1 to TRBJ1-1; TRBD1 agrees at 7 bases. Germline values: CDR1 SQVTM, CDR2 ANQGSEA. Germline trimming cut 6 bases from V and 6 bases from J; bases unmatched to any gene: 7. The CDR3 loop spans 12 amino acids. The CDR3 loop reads CSVTGALAEAFF. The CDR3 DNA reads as TGCAGCGTAACAGGGGCGCTCGCTGAAGCTTTCTTT.

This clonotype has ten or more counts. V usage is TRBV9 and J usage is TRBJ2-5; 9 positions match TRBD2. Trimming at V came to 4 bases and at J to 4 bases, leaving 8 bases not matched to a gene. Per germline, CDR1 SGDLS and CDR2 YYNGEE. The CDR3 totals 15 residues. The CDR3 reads CASSPTLAGRETQYF. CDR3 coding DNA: TGTGCCAGCAGCCCAACTCTAGCGGGACGAGAGACCCAGTACTTC.

CDR3 nucleotides: TGTGCCAGCAGCTTGGGCGAAGCGAACACCGGGGAGCTGTTTTTT. Its protein is CASSLGEANTGELFF. The rearrangement links TRBV7-9 to TRBJ2-2; unclear D gene. The CDR3 is 15 residues long. V was cut by 3 bases and J by 0 bases, with 8 bases left in between. Germline CDR1 reads SEHNR; CDR2 reads FQNEAQ (reference sequence).

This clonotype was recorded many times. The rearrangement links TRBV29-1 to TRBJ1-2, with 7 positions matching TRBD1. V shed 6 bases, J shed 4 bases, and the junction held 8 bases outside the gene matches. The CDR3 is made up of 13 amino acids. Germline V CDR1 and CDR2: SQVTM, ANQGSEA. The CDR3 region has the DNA TGCAGCGTGAGAGGGTGGGACAGCTATGGCTACACCTTC. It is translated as CSVRGWDSYGYTF.

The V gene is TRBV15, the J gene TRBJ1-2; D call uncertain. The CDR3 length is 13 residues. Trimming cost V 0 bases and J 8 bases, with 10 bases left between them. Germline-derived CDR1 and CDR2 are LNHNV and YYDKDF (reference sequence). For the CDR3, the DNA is TGTGCCACCAGCAGAGAAGACCGAGGGGGCTACACCTTC. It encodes CATSREDRGGYTF.

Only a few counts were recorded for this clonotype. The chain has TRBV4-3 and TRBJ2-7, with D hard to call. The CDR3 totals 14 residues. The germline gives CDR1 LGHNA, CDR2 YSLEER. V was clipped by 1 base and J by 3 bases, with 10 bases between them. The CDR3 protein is CASSQGLVDYEQYF. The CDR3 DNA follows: TGCGCCAGCAGCCAAGGGCTCGTGGACTACGAGCAGTACTTC.

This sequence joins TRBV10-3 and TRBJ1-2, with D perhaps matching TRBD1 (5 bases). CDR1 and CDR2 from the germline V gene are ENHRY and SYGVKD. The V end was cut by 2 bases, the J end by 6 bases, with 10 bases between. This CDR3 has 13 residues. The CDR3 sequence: CAISEPGTDGYTF. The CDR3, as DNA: TGTGCCATCAGTGAGCCAGGGACGGATGGCTACACCTTC.

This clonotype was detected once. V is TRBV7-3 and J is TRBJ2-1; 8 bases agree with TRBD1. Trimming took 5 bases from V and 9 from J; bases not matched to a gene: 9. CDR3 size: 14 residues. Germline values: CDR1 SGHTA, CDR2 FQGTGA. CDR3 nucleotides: TGTGCCAGCAGCCCAAGGACAGGGTTAGCTGAGCAGTTCTTC. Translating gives CASSPRTGLAEQFF.

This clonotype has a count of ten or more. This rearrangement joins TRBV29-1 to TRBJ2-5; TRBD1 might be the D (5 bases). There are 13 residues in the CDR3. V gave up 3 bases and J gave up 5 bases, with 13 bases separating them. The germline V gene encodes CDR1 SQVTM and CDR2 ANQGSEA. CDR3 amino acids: CSVEFRARETQYF. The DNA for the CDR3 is TGCAGCGTTGAGTTCAGGGCCCGGGAGACCCAGTACTTC.

CDR3 in DNA: TGTGCCAGCAGCCCCGCGGAGTGGACACCGAACACCGGGGAGCTGTTTTTT. Protein sequence: CASSPAEWTPNTGELFF. V usage is TRBV6-2 or TRBV6-3 and J usage is TRBJ2-2; D perhaps matches TRBD1 (5 bases). The length of the CDR3 is 17 residues. Germline CDR1 and CDR2: MNHEY and SVGEGT. Trimming took 6 bases from V and 0 from J, leaving 17 bases between them.

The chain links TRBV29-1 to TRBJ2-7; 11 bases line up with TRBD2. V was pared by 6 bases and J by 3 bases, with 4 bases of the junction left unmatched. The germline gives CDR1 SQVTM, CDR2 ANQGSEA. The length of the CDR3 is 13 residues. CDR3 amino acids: CSVAGTSGYEQYF. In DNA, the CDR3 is TGCAGCGTGGCCGGGACTAGCGGCTACGAGCAGTACTTC.

As DNA, the CDR3 is TGTGCCAGCAGCGTAGATCTGGCGGGAGGGCTCTCTAGCACAGATACGCAGTATTTT. Its translation is CASSVDLAGGLSSTDTQYF. The J gene is TRBJ2-3, the V gene TRBV9, with 9 bases aligning to TRBD2. The V gene end was trimmed by 0 bases and the J gene end by 0 bases; junction bases not matched to a gene: 11. This CDR3 is built from 19 residues. Germline V gene sequence: CDR1 SGDLS, CDR2 YYNGEE. The complete variable domain, with remaining parts taken from reference TRBV9 and TRBJ2-3, reads DSGVTQTPKHLITATGQRVTLRCSPRSGDLSVYWYQQSLDQGLQFLIQYYNGEERAKGNILERFSAQQFPDLHSELNLSSLELGDSALYFCASSVDLAGGLSSTDTQYFGPGTRLTVL.

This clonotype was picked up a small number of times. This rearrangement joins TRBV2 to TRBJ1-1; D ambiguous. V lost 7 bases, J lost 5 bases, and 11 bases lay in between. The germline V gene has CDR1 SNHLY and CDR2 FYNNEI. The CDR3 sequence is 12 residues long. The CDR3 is CASTWGITEAFF. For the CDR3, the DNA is TGTGCCAGCACCTGGGGTATTACTGAAGCTTTCTTT. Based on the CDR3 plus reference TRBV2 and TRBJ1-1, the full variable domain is EPEVTQTPSHQVTQMGQEVILRCVPISNHLYFYWYRQILGQKVEFLVSFYNNEISEKSEIFDDQFSVERPDGSNFTLKIRSTKLEDSAMYFCASTWGITEAFFGQGTRLTVV.

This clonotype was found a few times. The CDR3: CSARMTADQPQHF. In nucleotides, the CDR3 is TGCAGTGCTAGAATGACAGCCGATCAGCCCCAGCATTTT. The rearrangement joins TRBV20-1 to TRBJ1-5; D may be TRBD1 (5 bases). V lost 2 bases to trimming and J lost 5 bases, with 10 bases between them. This CDR3 has 13 amino acids. Germline CDR1 is DFQATT and CDR2 is SNEGSKA (reference sequence).

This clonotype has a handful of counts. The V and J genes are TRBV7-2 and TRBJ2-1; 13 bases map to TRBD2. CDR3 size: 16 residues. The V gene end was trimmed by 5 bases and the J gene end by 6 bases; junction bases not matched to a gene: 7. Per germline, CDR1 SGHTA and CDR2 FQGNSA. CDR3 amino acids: CASSRRTSGSINEQFF. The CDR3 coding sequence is TGTGCCAGCAGCAGAAGGACTAGCGGGAGTATCAATGAGCAGTTCTTC. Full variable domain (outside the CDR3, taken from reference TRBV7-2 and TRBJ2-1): GAGVSQSPSNKVTEKGKDVELRCDPISGHTALYWYRQSLGQGLEFLIYFQGNSAPDKSGLPSDRFSAERTGGSVSTLTIQRTQQEDSAVYLCASSRRTSGSINEQFFGPGTRLTVL.

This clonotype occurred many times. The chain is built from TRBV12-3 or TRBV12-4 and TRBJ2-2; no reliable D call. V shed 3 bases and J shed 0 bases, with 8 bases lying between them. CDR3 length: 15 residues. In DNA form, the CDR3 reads TGTGCCAGCAGTTTGGCCGTCGCGAACACCGGGGAGCTGTTTTTT. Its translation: CASSLAVANTGELFF.

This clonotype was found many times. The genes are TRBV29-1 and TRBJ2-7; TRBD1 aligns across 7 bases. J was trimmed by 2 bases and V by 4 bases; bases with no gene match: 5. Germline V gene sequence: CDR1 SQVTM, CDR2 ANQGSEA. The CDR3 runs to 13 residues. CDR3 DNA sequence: TGCAGCGTTGTGTACAGGGGAGCCTACGAGCAGTACTTC. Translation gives CSVVYRGAYEQYF.

This CDR3 reads CAWSVTRGRWNEQFF. CDR3 coding DNA: TGTGCCTGGAGTGTGACGAGGGGGCGATGGAATGAGCAGTTCTTC. This sequence joins TRBV30 and TRBJ2-1; 7 bases agree with TRBD1. This CDR3 is built from 15 residues. Germline V gene sequence: CDR1 GTSNPN, CDR2 SVGIG (reference sequence). Trimming removed 0 bases from V and 7 bases from J; junction bases left unmatched: 9.

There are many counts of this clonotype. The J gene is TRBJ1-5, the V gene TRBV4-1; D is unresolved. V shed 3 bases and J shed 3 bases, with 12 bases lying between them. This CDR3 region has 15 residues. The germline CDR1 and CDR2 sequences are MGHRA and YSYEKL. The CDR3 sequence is CASSQVRRANQPQHF. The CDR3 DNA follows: TGCGCCAGCAGCCAGGTCCGGAGGGCCAATCAGCCCCAGCATTTT.

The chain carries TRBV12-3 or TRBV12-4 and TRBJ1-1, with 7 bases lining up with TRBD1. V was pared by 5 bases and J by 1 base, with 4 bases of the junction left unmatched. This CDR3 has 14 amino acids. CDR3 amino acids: CASSIGGRNTEAFF. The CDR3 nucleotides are TGTGCCAGCAGTATAGGGGGCAGGAACACTGAAGCTTTCTTT.